The rows below give T cell receptor beta chains drawn from one sample of a study of T cells in Graves' hyperthyroidism and ophthalmopathy. TCRdb itself ran the multiplex PCR reads through MiXCR, one entry per CDR3 protein. The repertoire includes around 760,000 distinct CDR3 sequences, roughly 32% of them detected once, and roughly 31% sits in the top ten. Sequencing used blood. These receptors originate from a middle-aged woman with Graves' hyperthyroidism. Each CDR3 is given without its conserved first and last residue. The order of the fields is V gene, clone size, CDR3 protein. Part of the rows lack a size; the others show once, few, many or a class for expanded clones.

TRBV12-3/TRBV12-4 . ASSPPGHGMSTEAF
TRBV19 few ASSITGGGEAF
TRBV5-1 . ASSLGGTGEKYEQY
TRBV5-6 . ASSLWGGNSPLH
TRBV29-1 . SVRGTETQY
TRBV14 . ASSQHSLGPQH
TRBV15 few ATSSQGTRSYGYT
TRBV29-1 . SAKPGGPFYNEQF
TRBV10-3 many AISDIQGRYTEAF
TRBV7-8 few ASSLDVPRDQPQH
TRBV2 . ASTSRGGGNQPQH
TRBV6-5 . ASSTQVAYEQY
TRBV24-1 many ATSDNRGSTGELF
TRBV29-1 many SVESSRNTEAF
TRBV7-6 . ASSSDRDPFYEQY
TRBV10-3 once AISYRKNTEAF
TRBV6-5 many ASSYPGDQY
TRBV7-9 . ASSSSGSNNEQF
TRBV4-1 . ASSQVPGYNSPLH
TRBV2 . ASNDAYNEQY
TRBV5-1 large ASSLAGGYTEAF
TRBV5-8 many ASSLEQGPWIEQY
TRBV12-3/TRBV12-4 few ASSYSWRPRNTEAF
TRBV7-9 few ASSPGGAGKIGSSYNSPLH